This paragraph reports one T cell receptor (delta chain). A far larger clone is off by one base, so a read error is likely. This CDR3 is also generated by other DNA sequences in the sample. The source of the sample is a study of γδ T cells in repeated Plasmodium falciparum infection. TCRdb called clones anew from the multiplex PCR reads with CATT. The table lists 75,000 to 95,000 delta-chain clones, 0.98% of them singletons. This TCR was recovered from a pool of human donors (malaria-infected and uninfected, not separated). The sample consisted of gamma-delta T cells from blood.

The CDR3 DNA sequence: TGTGCCTGTGACACTGTTTCGGGTCCGGGGGATAAGGGGCGGAGTAATACCGATAAACTCATCTTT. Amino acids: CACDTVSGPGDKGRSNTDKLIF. The chain joins TRDV2 to TRDJ1; 8 bases fit TRDD3. The J gene, absent from TCRdb, was called here by matching the DNA to germline. Germline loops: CDR1 GEAIGNYY, CDR2 EKD. The CDR3 runs to 22 residues. The trim removed 1 base at V and 2 bases at J, leaving 26 bases unmatched.